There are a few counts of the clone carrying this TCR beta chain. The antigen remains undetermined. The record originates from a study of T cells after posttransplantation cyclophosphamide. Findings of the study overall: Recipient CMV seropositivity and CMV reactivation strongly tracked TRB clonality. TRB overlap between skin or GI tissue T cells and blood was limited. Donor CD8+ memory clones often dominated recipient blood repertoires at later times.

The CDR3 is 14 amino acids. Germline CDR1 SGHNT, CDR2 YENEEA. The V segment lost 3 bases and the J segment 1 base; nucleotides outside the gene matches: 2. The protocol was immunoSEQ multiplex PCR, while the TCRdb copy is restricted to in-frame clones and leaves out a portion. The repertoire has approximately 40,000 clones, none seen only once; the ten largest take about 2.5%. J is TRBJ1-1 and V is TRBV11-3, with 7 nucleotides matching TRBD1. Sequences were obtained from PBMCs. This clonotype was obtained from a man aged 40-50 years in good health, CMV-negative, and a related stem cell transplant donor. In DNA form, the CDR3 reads TGTGCCAGCAGCTTTTGGACAGGGAACACTGAAGCTTTCTTT. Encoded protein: CASSFWTGNTEAFF. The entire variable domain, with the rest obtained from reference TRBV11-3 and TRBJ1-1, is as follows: EAGVVQSPRYKIIEKKQPVAFWCNPISGHNTLYWYLQNLGQGPELLIRYENEEAVDDSQLPKDRFSAERLKGVDSTLKIQPAELGDSAVYLCASSFWTGNTEAFFGQGTRLTVV.